The 27 T cell receptor beta chains in this list originate from one sample, sequenced in a study of blood T cells in healthy people across ages. It was with a sample-barcoded 5' primer and a J-beta primer mix that a second PCR of about 6 to 12 cycles was run. TCRdb reprocessed the 5' RACE reads via MiXCR and lists one record per CDR3 protein. There are roughly 800,000 distinct CDR3 sequences in the sample; 58% occur only once, and about 20% lies in the top ten. The sample consisted of blood. Receptor source: a man between 25 and 39 years old in good health.

This clonotype was seen just once. V is TRBV9 and J is TRBJ2-7; the match to TRBD2 covers 11 bases. V was pared by 2 bases and J by 3 bases, with 4 bases of the junction left unmatched. From germline, CDR1 is SGDLS and CDR2 YYNGEE. The CDR3 totals 15 residues. CDR3 amino acids: CASSVTSGSLYEQYF. CDR3 in DNA: TGTGCCAGCAGCGTTACTAGCGGGAGTCTCTACGAGCAGTACTTC.

This clonotype showed up just a few times. The chain joins TRBV6-5 to TRBJ2-2, with TRBD2 matching over 9 bases. This CDR3 region has 19 residues. J lost 4 bases, V lost 2 bases, and 14 bases had no gene match. Germline V CDR1 and CDR2: MNHEY, SVGAGI. The CDR3 loop is CASSYDSTVAGVGTGELFF. In nucleotides, the CDR3 is TGTGCCAGCAGTTACGACAGTACCGTAGCGGGAGTGGGCACCGGGGAGCTGTTTTTT.

This clonotype showed up just a few times. The chain combines TRBV12-3 or TRBV12-4 with TRBJ2-1; D possibly corresponds to TRBD2 (6 bases). There are 14 residues in the CDR3. V lost 6 bases and J lost 4, with 13 bases in between. In DNA form, the CDR3 reads TGTGCCAGCAGGCGGGAAGCGTCTTACAATGAGCAGTTCTTC. Translated, it gives CASRREASYNEQFF.

This clonotype was detected only once. V and J are TRBV18 and TRBJ2-1, with D tentatively TRBD1 or TRBD2 (5 bases each). V was trimmed by 4 bases and J by 8 bases, leaving 18 bases between them. The CDR3 covers 15 residues. CDR1 and CDR2 (germline): KGHSH, LQKENI. CDR3 DNA sequence: TGTGCCAGCTCACTCATGAGGGGCGAGGGACATGAGCAGTTCTTC. Protein: CASSLMRGEGHEQFF. Using reference TRBV18 and TRBJ2-1 for the parts outside the CDR3, the full variable domain is NAGVMQNPRHLVRRRGQEARLRCSPMKGHSHVYWYRQLPEEGLKFMVYLQKENIIDESGMPKERFSAEFPKEGPSILRIQQVVRGDSAAYFCASSLMRGEGHEQFFGPGTRLTVL.

The gene calls are TRBV20-1 and TRBJ2-7; tentatively, D is TRBD1 or TRBD2 (5 bases each). Germline CDR1 is DFQATT and CDR2 is SNEGSKA (reference sequence). The germline V and J ends were trimmed by 6 bases and 2 bases, with 20 bases remaining between them. CDR3 length equals 15 residues. Here the CDR3 reads CSAVIRGGLPYEQYF. CDR3 DNA: TGCAGTGCCGTCATTCGGGGCGGGCTACCCTACGAGCAGTACTTC.

This clonotype was picked up one time. This chain joins TRBV6-2 or TRBV6-3 and TRBJ2-7; 13 bases match TRBD2. V dropped 5 bases and J dropped 7; count of bases not matched to a gene: 5. This CDR3 has 14 amino acids. Germline CDR1 MNHEY, CDR2 SVGEGT. The CDR3 sequence is CASSPGLAGQEQYF. CDR3 bases: TGTGCCAGCAGTCCGGGACTAGCGGGGCAAGAGCAGTACTTC.

The rearrangement links TRBV29-1 to TRBJ1-2, with D maybe TRBD1 (5 bases). Looked up from germline, CDR1 is SQVTM and CDR2 is ANQGSEA. The germline V and J ends were trimmed by 4 bases and 7 bases, with 19 bases remaining between them. The CDR3 contains 14 residues. CDR3 DNA sequence: TGCAGCGTTGTTGATGAAGCAGGGCGCGGTGGCTACACCTTC. Translated, it gives CSVVDEAGRGGYTF.

The chain links TRBV19 to TRBJ2-1; the D gene is possibly TRBD2 (6 bases). The CDR3 is made up of 15 amino acids. Looked up from germline, CDR1 is LNHDA and CDR2 is SQIVND (reference sequence). Trimming took off 4 bases at V and 1 base at J, with 11 bases between the two ends. In DNA form, the CDR3 reads TGTGCCAGTAGTACGGACTACCTTTCCTACAATGAGCAGTTCTTC. Protein sequence: CASSTDYLSYNEQFF.

This clonotype was observed a few times. This sequence joins TRBV28 and TRBJ2-1; no clear D. V lost 5 bases and J lost 12, with 11 bases in between. This CDR3 is built from 11 residues. Germline V CDR1 and CDR2: MDHEN, SYDVKM. DNA of the CDR3: TGTGCCAGCAGTGTCGAAGGTCGGCAGTTCTTC. Protein sequence: CASSVEGRQFF.

Points on this clonotype: Sequence at one end of the junction differs from germline and may be a read error. This chain uses TRBV20-1 with TRBJ1-1; the D is unclear. In germline, CDR1 is DFQATT, CDR2 SNEGSKA (reference sequence). The CDR3 loop spans 13 amino acids. DNA of the CDR3: TGCAGTGCTAGCCTCGGAGCGAACCCTGAAGCTTTCTTT. Residues: CSASLGANPEAFF.

The chain couples TRBV2 to TRBJ2-7; D unresolved. The CDR3 has 14 amino acids. Germline loops: CDR1 SNHLY, CDR2 FYNNEI. Trimming stripped 5 bases from V and 2 bases from J, with 13 bases between. CDR3 loop: CASSRARPTYEQYF. The CDR3 nucleotides read TGTGCCAGCAGTAGGGCGCGGCCTACCTACGAGCAGTACTTC.

This chain joins TRBV7-9 and TRBJ2-7; 7 bases align to TRBD1. Germline V gene sequence: CDR1 SEHNR, CDR2 FQNEAQ (reference sequence). V lost 7 bases, J lost 1 base, and 13 bases stayed unmatched. CDR3 length: 16 amino acids. CDR3 coding DNA: TGTGCCAGCACCACTTCCATGGGGACAGCATCCTACGAGCAGTACTTC. Translated, it gives CASTTSMGTASYEQYF. Combining the CDR3 with reference TRBV7-9 and TRBJ2-7 gives the whole variable domain DTGVSQNPRHKITKRGQNVTFRCDPISEHNRLYWYRQTLGQGPEFLTYFQNEAQLEKSRLLSDRFSAERPKGSFSTLEIQRTEQGDSAMYLCASTTSMGTASYEQYFGPGTRLTVT.

This chain connects TRBV28 to TRBJ2-6; 7 bases are shared with TRBD1. This CDR3 has 16 residues. CDR1 is MDHEN, CDR2 SYDVKM, per germline. Unmatched junction bases numbered 5, after V lost 2 bases and J lost 4 bases. The CDR3 reads CASSLGGQLGANVLTF. The CDR3 DNA reads as TGTGCCAGCAGTTTAGGGGGACAGCTAGGGGCCAACGTCCTGACTTTC.

The chain couples TRBV6-6 to TRBJ1-5; 9 bases are a match to TRBD1. The CDR3 is 16 residues long. Germline-derived CDR1 and CDR2 are MNHNY and SVGAGI (reference sequence). Trimming took 6 bases from V and 0 from J; bases not matched to a gene: 6. The CDR3 coding sequence is TGTGCCAGCAGCAGGGACAGGGCGAGTAGCAATCAGCCCCAGCATTTT. Its translation: CASSRDRASSNQPQHF.

Many counts were recorded for this clonotype. The junction departs from germline at one end; a sequencing error may be responsible. The chain links TRBV5-1 to TRBJ1-5; D is ambiguous. The germline V gene has CDR1 SGHRS and CDR2 YFSETQ. The CDR3 has 13 amino acids. CDR3: CASSLESNQPQHF. The CDR3 DNA follows: TGTGCCAGCAGCTTGGAGAGCAATCAGCCCCAGCATTTT.

The CDR3 coding sequence is TGCGCCAGCAGCTACGAAGGGCCCACAGATACGCAGTATTTT. Protein: CASSYEGPTDTQYF. The chain employs TRBV5-1 and TRBJ2-3; D gene uncertain. V shed 3 bases and J shed 2 bases, with 10 bases lying between them. Germline V gene data show CDR1 as SGHRS and CDR2 as YFSETQ. There are 14 residues in the CDR3.

This rearrangement joins TRBV27 to TRBJ2-5; 9 nucleotides align to TRBD1. With 5 bases clipped from V and 3 bases from J, the junction kept 7 bases outside the gene matches. This CDR3 is 15 amino acids long. Germline CDR1 reads MNHEY; CDR2 reads SMNVEV (reference sequence). The CDR3 DNA sequence: TGTGCCAGCAGTATCACTACAGGGGGCAAAGAGACCCAGTACTTC. Amino acids: CASSITTGGKETQYF.

This chain connects TRBV20-1 to TRBJ2-7; a possible D gene is TRBD1 (6 bases). V was pared by 6 bases and J by 4 bases, with 19 bases between. Germline V gives CDR1 DFQATT, CDR2 SNEGSKA (reference sequence). This CDR3 is built from 14 residues. In nucleotides, the CDR3 is TGCAGTGCGACCCCTCATGATAGGGGGTACGAGCAGTACTTC. Translation gives CSATPHDRGYEQYF.

The chain couples TRBV10-3 to TRBJ2-7; D uncertain. The CDR3 runs to 13 residues. Between the trimmed V and J ends, which lost 4 bases and 1 base, there was a span of 8 bases. Germline lookup yields CDR1 ENHRY and CDR2 SYGVKD. The CDR3 region is CAISGPVSYEQYF. The CDR3 DNA reads TGTGCCATCAGTGGCCCAGTTTCCTACGAGCAGTACTTC.

This clonotype was counted between two and nine times. The CDR3 region is CASSRLAGDYEQYF. In DNA form, the CDR3 reads TGTGCCAGCAGCCGACTAGCGGGGGACTACGAGCAGTACTTC. The chain employs TRBV3-1 and TRBJ2-7, with 12 bases lining up with TRBD2. With V trimmed by 4 bases and J by 3 bases, 1 base remained unmatched. CDR1 LGHDT and CDR2 YNNKEL come from the germline V gene (reference sequence). This CDR3 comprises 14 residues.

The V gene is TRBV7-2, the J gene TRBJ2-7; D is possibly TRBD1 (6 bases). This CDR3 spans 16 amino acids. V was shortened by 0 bases and J by 4 bases, with 16 bases between the two germline ends. Germline assignment: CDR1 SGHTA and CDR2 FQGNSA. The CDR3 protein is CASSLAGHSLFYEQYF. In DNA form, the CDR3 reads TGTGCCAGCAGCTTAGCGGGACATTCTCTCTTTTACGAGCAGTACTTC. Drawing the rest from reference TRBV7-2 and TRBJ2-7, the complete variable domain is GAGVSQSPSNKVTEKGKDVELRCDPISGHTALYWYRQSLGQGLEFLIYFQGNSAPDKSGLPSDRFSAERTGGSVSTLTIQRTQQEDSAVYLCASSLAGHSLFYEQYFGPGTRLTVT.

The chain links TRBV11-3 to TRBJ2-7, with D perhaps assigned TRBD1 or TRBD2 (6 bases each). Per germline, CDR1 SGHNT and CDR2 YENEEA. With 3 bases removed from V and 0 bases from J, the gap between germline ends came to 15 bases. The CDR3 covers 16 residues. This CDR3 is CASSLERGGGSYEQYF. As DNA, the CDR3 is TGTGCCAGCAGCTTGGAACGTGGAGGGGGCTCCTACGAGCAGTACTTC.

The sample holds a few counts of this clonotype. The chain carries TRBV12-3 or TRBV12-4 and TRBJ2-6; a possible D gene is TRBD1 (6 bases). Trimming removed 4 bases from V and 0 bases from J, with 13 bases in between. The CDR3 sequence is 17 residues long. The CDR3 DNA follows: TGTGCCAGCAGTTCCCGAGAGACAGGCTCTGGGGCCAACGTCCTGACTTTC. Protein: CASSSRETGSGANVLTF.

The chain couples TRBV10-3 to TRBJ2-1; perhaps TRBD1 as D (6 bases). In germline, CDR1 is ENHRY, CDR2 SYGVKD. The CDR3 extends over 11 amino acids. V was shortened by 10 bases and J by 10 bases, with 14 bases between the two germline ends. The CDR3 spells CASRYQGEQFF. In nucleotides, the CDR3 is TGTGCCAGCAGGTATCAGGGGGAGCAGTTCTTC.

This chain links TRBV7-2 with TRBJ2-1; D remains ambiguous. The ends were cut back, 4 bases at V and 12 bases at J, with 13 bases in the middle. Germline CDR1 reads SGHTA; CDR2 reads FQGNSA. The CDR3 spans 12 residues. Here the CDR3 reads CASSSPGPRQFF. CDR3 sequence (DNA): TGTGCCAGCAGCTCACCCGGACCCAGGCAGTTCTTC.

This clonotype was observed a few times. V is TRBV20-1 and J is TRBJ2-7; D may be TRBD2 (6 bases). The CDR3 runs 11 residues. With 7 bases removed from V and 7 bases from J, the gap between germline ends came to 14 bases. From germline, CDR1 is DFQATT and CDR2 SNEGSKA (reference sequence). For the CDR3, the DNA is TGCAGTGTTTTCCCTGGGGGGGAGCAGTACTTC. It specifies CSVFPGGEQYF.

Of note for this clonotype: Since a much larger clone is just one base distant, this may be a read error. V and J are TRBV18 and TRBJ2-7; tentative D call: TRBD1 (6 bases). The CDR3 is 14 residues long. Germline V lookup: CDR1 KGHSH, CDR2 LQKENI. The CDR3 loop is CVSSPQQGQYEQYF. CDR3 bases: TGTGTCAGCTCACCGCAACAGGGTCAATACGAGCAGTACTTC.